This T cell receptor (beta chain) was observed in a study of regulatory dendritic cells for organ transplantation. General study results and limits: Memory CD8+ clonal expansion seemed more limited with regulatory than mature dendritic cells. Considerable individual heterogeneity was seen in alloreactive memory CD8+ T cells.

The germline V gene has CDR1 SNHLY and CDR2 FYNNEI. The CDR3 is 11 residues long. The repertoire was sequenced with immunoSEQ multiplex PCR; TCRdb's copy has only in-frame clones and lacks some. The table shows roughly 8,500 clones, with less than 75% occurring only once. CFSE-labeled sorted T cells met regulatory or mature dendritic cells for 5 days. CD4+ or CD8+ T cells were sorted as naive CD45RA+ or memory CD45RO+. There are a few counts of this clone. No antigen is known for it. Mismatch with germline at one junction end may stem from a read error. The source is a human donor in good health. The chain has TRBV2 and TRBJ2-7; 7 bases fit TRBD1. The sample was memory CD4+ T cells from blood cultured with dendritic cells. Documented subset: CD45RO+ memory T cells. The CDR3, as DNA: TGTGCCGGCAGCACAGGGGCCGAGCAGTACTTC. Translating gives CAGSTGAEQYF.